Shown below are 31 T cell receptor beta chains from a single sample sequenced in a study of blood T cell repertoires in COVID-19 (dated by TCRdb to 2018 to 2020). The library was generated by the immunoSEQ multiplex PCR assay. The table comes from immuneACCESS by way of TCRdb, which keeps in-frame sequences with V and J called. Part of the clones is missing from these tables; in studies checked, under half for an unresolved V gene and the rest for unknown reasons. The sample records some 93,000 clones, approximately 84% of which are singletons. The top ten hold more than 9% of the sample. The sequenced material came from peripheral blood. These receptors were taken from a man in his 70s with acute or convalescent COVID-19.

The V gene is TRBV28, the J gene TRBJ1-1, with 9 bases aligning to TRBD1. After removal of 7 bases from V and 9 bases from J, the junction contained 12 bases not matched to a gene. This CDR3 comprises 14 residues. Looked up from germline, CDR1 is MDHEN and CDR2 is SYDVKM. CDR3 sequence: CASINPGQGRKAFF. The CDR3 DNA follows: TGTGCCAGCATTAATCCGGGACAGGGAAGGAAAGCTTTCTTT.

The rearrangement links TRBV6-2 or TRBV6-3 to TRBJ2-1; no clear D. Trimming pared 5 bases from V and 3 bases from J, leaving 17 bases between. The length of the CDR3 is 16 residues. Germline lookup yields CDR1 MNHEY and CDR2 SVGEGT. In DNA, the CDR3 is TGTGCCAGCAGTGGTCCTGTCTACTTTCTCTACAATGAGCAGTTCTTC. Residues: CASSGPVYFLYNEQFF.

CDR3 in amino acids: CASSPEMRGRYNEQFF. DNA for the CDR3: TGTGCCAGCAGCCCGGAGATGAGGGGGCGTTACAATGAGCAGTTCTTC. The chain carries TRBV7-2 and TRBJ2-1; 7 nucleotides agree with TRBD1. The V gene's germline CDR1 is SGHTA and CDR2 FQGNSA. The CDR3 loop spans 16 amino acids. Trimming cost V 5 bases and J 4 bases; bases outside gene matches: 11.

The chain employs TRBV5-4 and TRBJ2-3; D might be TRBD1 (6 bases). V lost 4 bases and J lost 3, with 9 bases in between. The CDR3 is made up of 13 amino acids. Per germline, CDR1 SGHNT and CDR2 YYREEE (reference sequence). The chain's CDR3 is CASSPQGTDTQYF. For the CDR3, the DNA is TGTGCCAGCAGCCCCCAGGGGACAGATACGCAGTATTTT.

This chain links TRBV19 with TRBJ2-1; weak D call: TRBD1 (5 bases). This CDR3 contains 15 residues. Per the germline V gene, CDR1 is LNHDA and CDR2 is SQIVND (reference sequence). Trimming cost V 5 bases and J 6 bases, with 17 bases left between them. In DNA form, the CDR3 reads TGTGCCAGTAGTGTCAGCCAGGGAAATACCAATGAGCAGTTCTTC. As protein: CASSVSQGNTNEQFF.

V usage is TRBV7-9 and J usage is TRBJ1-5; D perhaps matches TRBD1 (5 bases). Germline V gives CDR1 SEHNR, CDR2 FQNEAQ (reference sequence). Between the trimmed V and J ends, which lost 5 bases and 4 bases, there was a span of 12 bases. The CDR3 loop spans 14 amino acids. The CDR3: CASSPSRDNQPQHF. The CDR3 region has the DNA TGTGCCAGCAGCCCCTCCAGGGATAATCAGCCCCAGCATTTT.

The V gene is TRBV11-2, the J gene TRBJ2-2; the D gene is possibly TRBD2 (6 bases). V was shortened by 0 bases and J by 8 bases, with 10 bases between the two germline ends. The length of the CDR3 is 14 residues. The V gene's germline CDR1 is SGHAT and CDR2 FQNNGV. Written as DNA, the CDR3 is TGTGCCAGCAGCTTAGACGGGACTCTTGGGGAGCTGTTTTTT. Translated: CASSLDGTLGELFF.

This sequence joins TRBV18 and TRBJ2-7; 9 bases map to TRBD1. Unmatched junction bases numbered 5, after V lost 5 bases and J lost 6 bases. The CDR3 contains 13 residues. CDR1 and CDR2 from the germline V gene are KGHSH and LQKENI. The CDR3 region has the DNA TGTGCCAGCTCAGGGACAGGGTTTTCCGAGCAGTACTTC. Its translation is CASSGTGFSEQYF.

This CDR3 reads CASGSRQVQATNEKLFF. The DNA for the CDR3 is TGTGCCAGTGGATCCCGACAGGTTCAAGCAACTAATGAAAAACTGTTTTTT. The J gene is TRBJ1-4, the V gene TRBV19; TRBD1 is a possible D gene (6 bases). This CDR3 region has 17 residues. Trimming stripped 8 bases from V and 0 bases from J, with 19 bases between. Germline V lookup: CDR1 LNHDA, CDR2 SQIVND (reference sequence).

This chain connects TRBV14 to TRBJ2-5, with 7 bases that match TRBD1. Trimming removed 0 bases from V and 5 bases from J; junction bases left unmatched: 9. The CDR3 length is 16 residues. The germline V gene encodes CDR1 SGHDN and CDR2 FVKESK. In nucleotides, the CDR3 is TGTGCCAGCAGCCAAGAAACGACAGGGACCTGGGAGACCCAGTACTTC. Its translation is CASSQETTGTWETQYF.

The chain combines TRBV27 with TRBJ2-7, with 8 bases aligning to TRBD2. The CDR3 consists of 15 residues. The V segment lost 3 bases and the J segment 2 bases; nucleotides outside the gene matches: 6. The V gene's germline CDR1 is MNHEY and CDR2 SMNVEV (reference sequence). DNA for the CDR3: TGTGCCAGCAGTTTGATAGCGGGGTTGGCCTACGAGCAGTACTTC. Its translation: CASSLIAGLAYEQYF.

J is TRBJ1-3 and V is TRBV7-2; D uncertain. Trimming cost V 1 base and J 4 bases, with 11 bases left between them. The CDR3 runs to 15 residues. The germline V gene has CDR1 SGHTA and CDR2 FQGNSA. The CDR3 loop reads CASSLGSLQGNTIYF. In DNA, the CDR3 is TGTGCCAGCAGCTTAGGGTCGCTTCAGGGAAACACCATATATTTT.

The V gene is TRBV5-1, the J gene TRBJ1-5, with D possibly matching TRBD1 (5 bases). This CDR3 is built from 15 residues. Germline CDR1 is SGHRS and CDR2 is YFSETQ. V was pared by 3 bases and J by 0 bases, with 10 bases between. In DNA, the CDR3 is TGCGCCAGCAGCTACGACAGCCCTAGCAATCAGCCCCAGCATTTT. As protein: CASSYDSPSNQPQHF.

This sequence joins TRBV27 and TRBJ2-1, with 10 bases fitting TRBD2. The trim removed 6 bases at V and 7 bases at J, leaving 6 bases unmatched. CDR3 length: 14 amino acids. Per germline, CDR1 MNHEY and CDR2 SMNVEV (reference sequence). CDR3 nucleotides: TGTGCCAGCAGGCTAGCGGGAGTGTCGAATGAGCAGTTCTTC. As protein: CASRLAGVSNEQFF.

The J gene is TRBJ2-3, the V gene TRBV28, with TRBD2 matching 11 bases. The J segment lost 0 bases and the V segment lost 4 bases, leaving 3 bases of the junction unmatched. The CDR3 contains 16 residues. Germline V CDR1 and CDR2: MDHEN, SYDVKM. The CDR3 DNA reads TGTGCCAGCAGTTCGACTAGCGGGGCAAGCACAGATACGCAGTATTTT. The encoded protein is CASSSTSGASTDTQYF. Full variable domain (remainder filled in from reference TRBV28 and TRBJ2-3): DVKVTQSSRYLVKRTGEKVFLECVQDMDHENMFWYRQDPGLGLRLIYFSYDVKMKEKGDIPEGYSVSREKKERFSLILESASTNQTSMYLCASSSTSGASTDTQYFGPGTRLTVL.

The rearrangement links TRBV5-6 to TRBJ2-3; D is uncertain. The length of the CDR3 is 15 residues. Germline V gene data show CDR1 as SGHDT and CDR2 as YYEEEE. The ends were cut back, 0 bases at V and 6 bases at J, with 14 bases in the middle. The CDR3, as DNA: TGTGCCAGCAGCTTGGCGTGGCCCTCCTTGGATACGCAGTATTTT. Its protein product is CASSLAWPSLDTQYF.

This chain links TRBV6-1 with TRBJ1-2; 8 nucleotides line up with TRBD1. With V trimmed by 1 base and J by 1 base, 2 bases remained unmatched. Germline-derived CDR1 and CDR2 are MNHNS and SASEGT. This CDR3 comprises 15 residues. CDR3 sequence (DNA): TGTGCCAGCAGTGAAGGGACAGGGTTTAACTATGGCTACACCTTC. Amino acids: CASSEGTGFNYGYTF.

The chain has TRBV7-8 and TRBJ2-1, with a tentative D call TRBD2 (5 bases). Trimming pared 4 bases from V and 2 bases from J, leaving 15 bases between. The CDR3 covers 16 residues. Per the germline V gene, CDR1 is SGHVS and CDR2 is FQNEAQ. In DNA form, the CDR3 reads TGTGCCAGCAGCTCCGAAGCGGCAAAGGCCTACAATGAGCAGTTCTTC. This codes for CASSSEAAKAYNEQFF. Using reference TRBV7-8 and TRBJ2-1 for the parts outside the CDR3, the full variable domain is GAGVSQSPRYKVAKRGQDVALRCDPISGHVSLFWYQQALGQGPEFLTYFQNEAQLDKSGLPSDRFFAERPEGSVSTLKIQRTQQEDSAVYLCASSSEAAKAYNEQFFGPGTRLTVL.

This chain joins TRBV18 and TRBJ2-7; 15 bases fit TRBD2. J lost 6 bases, V lost 3 bases, and 6 bases had no gene match. This CDR3 is built from 16 residues. Germline loops: CDR1 KGHSH, CDR2 LQKENI. For the CDR3, the DNA is TGTGCCAGCTCACCGCCCCAGGGACTAGCGGGAGGCGAGCAGTACTTC. Encoded protein: CASSPPQGLAGGEQYF.

J is TRBJ1-1 and V is TRBV6-5, with no clear D. The CDR3 sequence is 14 residues long. Looked up from germline, CDR1 is MNHEY and CDR2 is SVGAGI. With 0 bases removed from V and 8 bases from J, the gap between germline ends came to 13 bases. The CDR3: CASSYSREPGEAFF. The CDR3 DNA follows: TGTGCCAGCAGTTACTCCCGGGAGCCAGGCGAAGCTTTCTTT.

This chain connects TRBV7-2 to TRBJ2-3, with 10 positions matching TRBD1. The CDR3 covers 15 residues. With 7 bases clipped from V and 5 bases from J, the junction kept 9 bases outside the gene matches. Germline loops: CDR1 SGHTA, CDR2 FQGNSA. Written as DNA, the CDR3 is TGTGCCAGCAACCTCGGGACAGGGGTTAAAGATACGCAGTATTTT. Amino acid sequence: CASNLGTGVKDTQYF.

The rearrangement joins TRBV24-1 to TRBJ2-1; D call uncertain. Germline assignment: CDR1 KGHDR and CDR2 SFDVKD. The CDR3 is 14 residues long. Trimming shortened V by 5 bases and J by 7 bases, and 14 bases separated the two germline ends. The chain's CDR3 is CATSATTPRNEQFF. CDR3 nucleotides: TGTGCCACCAGTGCAACTACCCCGCGGAATGAGCAGTTCTTC.

This chain joins TRBV6-2 or TRBV6-3 and TRBJ1-5; no reliable D call. The CDR3 consists of 14 residues. V lost 4 bases, J lost 2 bases, and 9 bases lay in between. The germline V gene encodes CDR1 MNHEY and CDR2 SVGEGT. Here the CDR3 DNA reads TGTGCCAGCAGTTCGCCGAGGGGCAATCAGCCCCAGCATTTT. Its translation is CASSSPRGNQPQHF.

This clone was picked up one time. The chain couples TRBV28 to TRBJ1-4; D unresolved. CDR3 length equals 14 residues. Germline CDR1 MDHEN, CDR2 SYDVKM. V dropped 5 bases and J dropped 6 bases, with 13 bases sitting between them. The CDR3 DNA follows: TGTGCCAGCAGTGGCGGCAGTTGGGATGAAAAACTGTTTTTT. It codes for CASSGGSWDEKLFF.

This clone was seen more than once but under ten times. V is TRBV10-3 and J is TRBJ2-6; 7 positions agree with TRBD2. Unmatched junction bases numbered 9, after V lost 8 bases and J lost 2 bases. The germline V gene encodes CDR1 ENHRY and CDR2 SYGVKD. The CDR3 has 16 amino acids. CDR3 DNA sequence: TGTGCCATCTCGAAAGGGGAGGGCGCTGGGGCCAACGTCCTGACTTTC. As protein: CAISKGEGAGANVLTF.

This chain joins TRBV30 and TRBJ2-1, with TRBD1 identical over 7 bases. Germline CDR1 reads GTSNPN; CDR2 reads SVGIG (reference sequence). This CDR3 is built from 15 residues. With V trimmed by 0 bases and J by 3 bases, 5 bases remained unmatched. CDR3 region: CAWSVLGGNYNEQFF. In nucleotides, the CDR3 is TGTGCCTGGAGTGTACTAGGGGGCAACTACAATGAGCAGTTCTTC.

This chain uses TRBV4-2 with TRBJ1-1, with 11 bases aligning to TRBD1. The CDR3 has 16 residues. The germline CDR1 and CDR2 sequences are LGHNA and YNFKEQ. With 0 bases clipped from V and 3 bases from J, the junction kept 3 bases outside the gene matches. The CDR3 nucleotides are TGTGCCAGCAGCCAAGATTTGGGACAGGGGGACACTGAAGCTTTCTTT. Amino acid sequence: CASSQDLGQGDTEAFF.

The rearrangement joins TRBV9 to TRBJ2-3, with 8 bases lining up with TRBD2. This CDR3 contains 16 residues. Per germline, CDR1 SGDLS and CDR2 YYNGEE. The V segment lost 3 bases and the J segment 1 base; nucleotides outside the gene matches: 7. CDR3 sequence (DNA): TGTGCCAGCAGCGGCGATGCGGGGGGACGCACAGATACGCAGTATTTT. This codes for CASSGDAGGRTDTQYF.

J is TRBJ2-7 and V is TRBV4-2; weak D call: TRBD1 (7 bases). With 2 bases removed from V and 0 bases from J, the gap between germline ends came to 17 bases. The CDR3 contains 17 residues. In germline, CDR1 is LGHNA, CDR2 YNFKEQ. CDR3 nucleotide sequence: TGTGCCAGCAGCCAAATCCAGGGGGGACAGTCCTCCTACGAGCAGTACTTC. This translates into CASSQIQGGQSSYEQYF.

The gene calls are TRBV28 and TRBJ2-7, with 7 bases lining up with TRBD1. The CDR3 sequence is 13 residues long. CDR1 and CDR2 from the germline V gene are MDHEN and SYDVKM. Losses at the gene ends were 5 bases for V and 2 bases for J; bases not matched to a gene: 3. The CDR3 DNA is TGTGCCAGCAGTGGGGACAGTGCCTACGAGCAGTACTTC. It yields the protein CASSGDSAYEQYF.

The J gene is TRBJ2-7, the V gene TRBV30; D is ambiguous. Trimming took 4 bases from V and 3 from J, leaving 16 bases between them. The CDR3 loop spans 14 amino acids. Germline loops: CDR1 GTSNPN, CDR2 SVGIG (reference sequence). The CDR3 nucleotides read TGTGCCTGGATCTCTCCCCCAGAATTCTACGAGCAGTACTTC. Translating gives CAWISPPEFYEQYF. Combining the CDR3 with reference TRBV30 and TRBJ2-7 gives the whole variable domain SQTIHQWPATLVQPVGSPLSLECTVEGTSNPNLYWYRQAAGRGLQLLFYSVGIGQISSEVPQNLSASRPQDRQFILSSKKLLLSDSGFYLCAWISPPEFYEQYFGPGTRLTVT.